These 21 T cell receptor beta chains were all obtained from the same sample, sequenced in a study of T cell responses to AZD1222 COVID-19 vaccine (dated by TCRdb to about 2021). Library preparation was by the immunoSEQ multiplex PCR assay. The clones in this table, taken by TCRdb from immuneACCESS, are in-frame only. Not every clone is retained; where verified, under half of the shortfall comes from an unresolved V gene, and the cause of the rest is unknown. The sample yields about 99,000 clones; approximately 89% were counted once. Of the sample, 6.5% to 10% is held by the ten largest clones. The time point label on this specimen signifies: about 28 days (+/-7) after the second vaccine dose. The material sequenced was peripheral blood, taken 28 days after the second AZD1222 dose. The source of these receptors is an adult who received the AZD1222 COVID-19 vaccine.

This sequence joins TRBV12-3 or TRBV12-4 and TRBJ2-1; no reliable D call. V shed 5 bases and J shed 4 bases, with 3 bases lying between them. The CDR3 sequence is 11 residues long. DNA for the CDR3: TGTGCCAGCAGTGAGTACAATGAGCAGTTCTTC. It translates to CASSEYNEQFF.

The V call is TRBV28, the J call TRBJ1-2, with TRBD1 matching 10 bases. The CDR3 extends over 15 amino acids. Trimming took 7 bases from V and 6 from J; bases not matched to a gene: 11. Germline V gene data show CDR1 as MDHEN and CDR2 as SYDVKM. The CDR3 reads CASNRPGQGSNGYTF. The CDR3, as DNA: TGTGCCAGCAACCGACCGGGACAGGGGTCTAATGGCTACACCTTC.

This clone was seen only once. The rearrangement uses TRBV10-3 and TRBJ1-5, with 10 nucleotides matching TRBD1. Germline CDR1 ENHRY, CDR2 SYGVKD. The CDR3 consists of 15 residues. The ends lost 6 bases at V and 4 bases at J; junction bases unmatched: 6. The CDR3 DNA follows: TGTGCCATCAGCGAAGACAGGGGGCATAATCAGCCCCAGCATTTT. Amino acid sequence: CAISEDRGHNQPQHF.

This rearrangement joins TRBV10-1 to TRBJ1-1; D is undetermined. This CDR3 spans 15 amino acids. The V and J ends lost 0 bases and 6 bases respectively, with 14 bases between them. The germline V gene has CDR1 WNHNN and CDR2 SYGVQD (reference sequence). CDR3 in DNA: TGCGCCAGCAGTGAGTCGACTCGGGGAGGGTCTGAAGCTTTCTTT. This sequence encodes CASSESTRGGSEAFF.

This chain links TRBV15 with TRBJ2-2; no firm D call. V lost 0 bases and J lost 5, with 7 bases in between. Germline lookup yields CDR1 LNHNV and CDR2 YYDKDF (reference sequence). The CDR3 totals 14 residues. CDR3 residues: CATSRDWGTGELFF. CDR3 in DNA: TGTGCCACCAGCAGAGATTGGGGTACCGGGGAGCTGTTTTTT.

This chain links TRBV28 with TRBJ2-1; D remains ambiguous. V lost 3 bases, J lost 6 bases, and 15 bases lay in between. This CDR3 has 15 residues. Germline V gives CDR1 MDHEN, CDR2 SYDVKM. This CDR3 is CASSFPRPGPNEQFF. The DNA of the CDR3 is TGTGCCAGCAGTTTTCCCCGGCCGGGCCCCAATGAGCAGTTCTTC. Variable domain in full (rest from reference TRBV28 and TRBJ2-1): DVKVTQSSRYLVKRTGEKVFLECVQDMDHENMFWYRQDPGLGLRLIYFSYDVKMKEKGDIPEGYSVSREKKERFSLILESASTNQTSMYLCASSFPRPGPNEQFFGPGTRLTVL.

The chain links TRBV9 to TRBJ2-7; 9 positions agree with TRBD1. Germline trimming cut 4 bases from V and 2 bases from J; bases unmatched to any gene: 7. The CDR3 has 15 amino acids. Germline CDR1 reads SGDLS; CDR2 reads YYNGEE. The CDR3: CASSPGTGITYEQYF. CDR3 sequence (DNA): TGTGCCAGCAGCCCGGGGACAGGGATAACCTACGAGCAGTACTTC.

J is TRBJ2-7 and V is TRBV2; 9 bases are shared with TRBD1. Per germline, CDR1 SNHLY and CDR2 FYNNEI. This CDR3 spans 14 amino acids. V shed 7 bases, J shed 0 bases, and the junction held 4 bases outside the gene matches. The CDR3 sequence is CASKAGQGSYEQYF. The DNA of the CDR3 is TGTGCCAGCAAAGCGGGACAGGGCTCCTACGAGCAGTACTTC.

The chain recombines TRBV4-2 with TRBJ1-3, with D perhaps matching TRBD1 (5 bases). The CDR3 runs to 16 residues. With 0 bases removed from V and 1 base from J, the gap between germline ends came to 10 bases. Germline CDR1 reads LGHNA; CDR2 reads YNFKEQ. CDR3 region: CASSQDQAGSGNTIYF. The CDR3 nucleotides are TGTGCCAGCAGCCAAGATCAGGCAGGGTCTGGAAACACCATATATTTT.

The chain recombines TRBV5-1 with TRBJ1-1; 10 bases are shared with TRBD1. Germline V CDR1 and CDR2: SGHRS, YFSETQ. The J segment lost 5 bases and the V segment lost 2 bases, leaving 9 bases of the junction unmatched. This CDR3 is 16 amino acids long. The CDR3 protein is CASSFASGQGRTEAFF. For the CDR3, the DNA is TGCGCCAGCAGCTTCGCGTCGGGACAGGGGAGAACTGAAGCTTTCTTT.

The rearrangement links TRBV30 to TRBJ2-4; 8 nucleotides match TRBD2. Germline-derived CDR1 and CDR2 are GTSNPN and SVGIG (reference sequence). This CDR3 comprises 16 residues. J was trimmed by 3 bases and V by 5 bases; bases with no gene match: 12. This chain's CDR3 is CAWGEGAGVGKNIQYF. The CDR3 DNA reads as TGTGCCTGGGGAGAAGGAGCGGGGGTAGGCAAAAACATTCAGTACTTC.

The chain joins TRBV29-1 to TRBJ2-7; a weak D match, TRBD1 (9 bases). Per the germline V gene, CDR1 is SQVTM and CDR2 is ANQGSEA. This CDR3 comprises 15 residues. V dropped 4 bases and J dropped 0 bases, with 16 bases sitting between them. The CDR3 loop is CSVVTGGTSSYEQYF. In DNA, the CDR3 is TGCAGCGTTGTGACAGGGGGGACTAGCTCCTACGAGCAGTACTTC.

This clone was detected a few times. The rearrangement links TRBV7-9 to TRBJ1-2; 7 bases line up with TRBD1. This CDR3 has 14 residues. Germline lookup yields CDR1 SEHNR and CDR2 FQNEAQ (reference sequence). V was pared by 4 bases and J by 6 bases, with 8 bases of the junction left unmatched. The CDR3 protein is CASSSRGTDDGYTF. CDR3 nucleotides: TGTGCCAGCAGCTCCCGGGGGACAGATGATGGCTACACCTTC.

In the case of this clone: Other DNA variants within this sample encode the same CDR3. V and J are TRBV28 and TRBJ2-3; D not resolved. Germline values: CDR1 MDHEN, CDR2 SYDVKM. The germline V and J ends were trimmed by 5 bases and 2 bases, with 5 bases remaining between them. This CDR3 region has 12 residues. The CDR3 loop is CASSTYTDTQYF. CDR3 bases: TGTGCCAGCAGTACGTACACAGATACGCAGTATTTT. The full variable domain, rest sourced from reference TRBV28 and TRBJ2-3, is DVKVTQSSRYLVKRTGEKVFLECVQDMDHENMFWYRQDPGLGLRLIYFSYDVKMKEKGDIPEGYSVSREKKERFSLILESASTNQTSMYLCASSTYTDTQYFGPGTRLTVL.

This clone was picked up a small number of times. The rearrangement links TRBV19 to TRBJ2-1, with TRBD2 matching over 7 bases. Germline CDR1 reads LNHDA; CDR2 reads SQIVND (reference sequence). Unmatched junction bases numbered 9, after V lost 1 base and J lost 9 bases. The CDR3 is made up of 15 amino acids. CDR3 amino acids: CASSIAGGRAVEQFF. CDR3 nucleotide sequence: TGTGCCAGTAGTATAGCGGGAGGTCGTGCGGTTGAGCAGTTCTTC.

This chain connects TRBV28 to TRBJ1-5; no firm D call. This CDR3 has 12 amino acids. CDR1 and CDR2 (germline): MDHEN, SYDVKM. Trimming pared 8 bases from V and 4 bases from J, leaving 9 bases between. CDR3 sequence (DNA): TGTGCCAGCGCAGGTAATAATCAGCCCCAGCATTTT. It encodes CASAGNNQPQHF. Supplemented by reference TRBV28 and TRBJ1-5, the full variable domain reads DVKVTQSSRYLVKRTGEKVFLECVQDMDHENMFWYRQDPGLGLRLIYFSYDVKMKEKGDIPEGYSVSREKKERFSLILESASTNQTSMYLCASAGNNQPQHFGDGTRLSIL.

In its sample, this clone was seen once. V is TRBV18 and J is TRBJ2-3, with D uncertain. The CDR3 has 14 amino acids. Germline values: CDR1 KGHSH, CDR2 LQKENI. Trimming removed 3 bases from V and 2 bases from J, with 9 bases in between. The CDR3 nucleotides are TGTGCCAGCTCACCTACGCGGCTCACAGATACGCAGTATTTT. This gives the protein CASSPTRLTDTQYF.

This sequence joins TRBV30 and TRBJ1-2, with unresolved D. This CDR3 has 8 amino acids. From germline, CDR1 is GTSNPN and CDR2 SVGIG (reference sequence). V was trimmed by 3 bases and J by 12 bases, leaving 5 bases between them. DNA of the CDR3: TGTGCCTGGAGCACCCACACCTTC. This sequence encodes CAWSTHTF.

The chain employs TRBV6-5 and TRBJ2-1; 10 bases match TRBD2. Per the germline V gene, CDR1 is MNHEY and CDR2 is SVGAGI. V gave up 4 bases and J gave up 0 bases; unmatched junction bases: 3. This CDR3 is built from 16 residues. CDR3 amino acids: CASSSSSGGSYNEQFF. The CDR3 DNA is TGTGCCAGCAGTTCGTCTAGCGGGGGCTCCTACAATGAGCAGTTCTTC.

This sequence joins TRBV4-1 and TRBJ1-6; no clear D gene. Germline lookup yields CDR1 MGHRA and CDR2 YSYEKL. The CDR3 is 15 residues long. V was trimmed by 2 bases and J by 10 bases, leaving 15 bases between them. The CDR3 nucleotides are TGCGCCAGCAGCCAACCTGGGCAGGTATCCTCACCCCTCCACTTT. Translation gives CASSQPGQVSSPLHF.

This clone was observed a handful of times. This sequence joins TRBV2 and TRBJ1-4; D not certain. The V and J ends lost 3 bases and 5 bases respectively, with 7 bases between them. This CDR3 region has 13 residues. CDR1 and CDR2 (germline): SNHLY, FYNNEI. CDR3 residues: CASSEARNEKLFF. CDR3 DNA sequence: TGTGCCAGCAGTGAGGCAAGAAATGAAAAACTGTTTTTT.